The 27 T cell receptor beta chains below were found in one sample sequenced in a study of shared clonotypes between healthy human individuals. Generated by immunoSEQ multiplex PCR, the TCRdb table keeps only in-frame clones and is missing some. The sample shows 2 million to 2.5 million clones, around 90% of them seen only once. The specimen sequenced was naive CD4+ T cells from PBMCs. The subset denotes: CD45RA+ positively selected. The receptors shown here come from a man between 18 and 35 years old in good health. Some clones in this sample may be carry-over from other donors' samples.

V and J are TRBV7-9 and TRBJ2-7; 11 bases are a match to TRBD2. The length of the CDR3 is 14 residues. The V and J ends lost 1 base and 7 bases, in that order; junction bases with no gene match: 3. CDR1 SEHNR and CDR2 FQNEAQ come from the germline V gene (reference sequence). DNA for the CDR3: TGTGCCAGCAGCTTAGGGATAGCGGGAGGGGAGCAGTACTTC. Amino acid sequence: CASSLGIAGGEQYF.

The chain carries TRBV7-7 and TRBJ2-5; possible D gene TRBD2, 6 bases. The length of the CDR3 is 14 residues. Germline V gene sequence: CDR1 SSHAT, CDR2 FNYEAQ (reference sequence). The V end lost 5 bases, the J end lost 1 base, and 11 bases lay between the germline ends. The CDR3 region has the DNA TGTGCCAGCAGCCCCTACGGGGGCCAAGAGACCCAGTACTTC. Translating it yields CASSPYGGQETQYF.

This clone was observed once. The rearrangement uses TRBV19 and TRBJ1-2, with TRBD1 matching over 7 bases. The CDR3 length is 14 residues. Germline lookup yields CDR1 LNHDA and CDR2 SQIVND (reference sequence). V lost 3 bases, J lost 6 bases, and 7 bases stayed unmatched. CDR3 residues: CASSINRGLDGYTF. CDR3 DNA: TGTGCCAGTAGTATCAACAGGGGACTTGATGGCTACACCTTC.

The chain uses TRBV10-3 and TRBJ1-1; the D is unclear. This CDR3 region has 12 residues. Trimming shortened V by 4 bases and J by 3 bases, and 6 bases separated the two germline ends. From germline, CDR1 is ENHRY and CDR2 SYGVKD. The CDR3 sequence is CAISAGDTEAFF. The CDR3 DNA reads as TGTGCCATCAGTGCAGGCGACACTGAAGCTTTCTTT.

This chain uses TRBV21-1 with TRBJ1-3. TRBV21-1 is a pseudogene locus. CDR3 length equals 16 residues. CDR3 in amino acids: CASSNDLEGSGNTIYF. DNA for the CDR3: TGTGCCAGCAGCAATGACCTGGAAGGCTCTGGAAACACCATATATTTT.

The gene calls are TRBV7-9 and TRBJ2-1; the D is unclear. V shed 2 bases and J shed 3 bases, with 8 bases lying between them. CDR3 length: 14 amino acids. Germline V gives CDR1 SEHNR, CDR2 FQNEAQ (reference sequence). The CDR3 is CASSLSISYNEQFF. CDR3 in DNA: TGTGCCAGCAGCTTATCGATCAGCTACAATGAGCAGTTCTTC.

The chain uses TRBV28 and TRBJ2-5; the D gene could be TRBD1 or TRBD2 (5 bases each). From germline, CDR1 is MDHEN and CDR2 SYDVKM. The CDR3 has 21 amino acids. V was cut by 1 base and J by 5 bases, with 32 bases left in between. The CDR3 bases are TGTGCCAGCAGTTTATTGAGAAGAGGGGCCCTAGAGGGTTCTGAAGGTGAGACCCAGTACTTC. Residues: CASSLLRRGALEGSEGETQYF.

The CDR3 sequence is CASSQLQGNTEAFF. The CDR3 coding sequence is TGCGCCAGCAGCCAACTACAGGGGAACACTGAAGCTTTCTTT. The chain joins TRBV5-1 to TRBJ1-1; tentative D call: TRBD1 (6 bases). Trimming cost V 4 bases and J 1 base, with 11 bases left between them. The CDR3 is 14 amino acids. Germline CDR1 reads SGHRS; CDR2 reads YFSETQ. The complete variable domain, with remaining parts taken from reference TRBV5-1 and TRBJ1-1, reads KAGVTQTPRYLIKTRGQQVTLSCSPISGHRSVSWYQQTPGQGLQFLFEYFSETQRNKGNFPGRFSGRQFSNSRSEMNVSTLELGDSALYLCASSQLQGNTEAFFGQGTRLTVV.

The chain is built from TRBV11-2 and TRBJ2-7; the match to TRBD1 covers 8 bases. After removal of 5 bases from V and 0 bases from J, the junction contained 6 bases not matched to a gene. CDR1 SGHAT and CDR2 FQNNGV come from the germline V gene. The CDR3 covers 15 residues. DNA of the CDR3: TGTGCCAGCAGCGGGGACAGGCAGAGCTCCTACGAGCAGTACTTC. It is translated as CASSGDRQSSYEQYF.

This clone was found once. Other DNA sequences from this sample encode an identical CDR3 as well. The chain combines TRBV5-1 with TRBJ2-3; TRBD2 matches at 11 bases. The V segment lost 4 bases and the J segment 0 bases; nucleotides outside the gene matches: 4. The germline gives CDR1 SGHRS, CDR2 YFSETQ. CDR3 length: 16 amino acids. The CDR3, as DNA: TGCGCCAGCAGCCCAGGGACTAGCGGAAGCACAGATACGCAGTATTTT. Translation gives CASSPGTSGSTDTQYF.

The chain combines TRBV7-2 with TRBJ2-5; D is unresolved. The CDR3 spans 14 residues. Germline CDR1 SGHTA, CDR2 FQGNSA. V dropped 6 bases and J dropped 3 bases, with 14 bases sitting between them. CDR3 DNA: TGTGCCAGCAGTCTAGGCGGCAGCGAAGAGACCCAGTACTTC. This encodes CASSLGGSEETQYF.

This clone was seen a few times. The chain combines TRBV14 with TRBJ1-2; tentative D call: TRBD1 (5 bases). The ends were cut back, 3 bases at V and 4 bases at J, with 12 bases in the middle. This CDR3 is built from 14 residues. Germline CDR1 and CDR2: SGHDN and FVKESK. The CDR3 loop reads CASSHSGTVYGYTF. DNA of the CDR3: TGTGCCAGCAGCCATTCCGGGACGGTCTATGGCTACACCTTC.

The chain employs TRBV9 and TRBJ1-2; 7 nucleotides agree with TRBD1. The junction had 13 bases not matched to a gene; V was cut back by 4 bases and J by 4 bases. This CDR3 is built from 16 residues. CDR1 is SGDLS, CDR2 YYNGEE, per germline. CDR3 loop: CASSSQQGPLTYGYTF. DNA of the CDR3: TGTGCCAGCAGCTCTCAACAGGGGCCCCTTACCTATGGCTACACCTTC.

The chain joins TRBV7-9 to TRBJ1-4; the D gene is possibly TRBD1 (6 bases). This CDR3 contains 15 residues. The germline V gene encodes CDR1 SEHNR and CDR2 FQNEAQ (reference sequence). V lost 1 base and J lost 8, with 14 bases in between. CDR3 residues: CASSLEGGTYEKLFF. The CDR3 region has the DNA TGTGCCAGCAGCTTAGAGGGTGGGACATACGAAAAACTGTTTTTT. Combining the CDR3 with reference TRBV7-9 and TRBJ1-4 gives the whole variable domain DTGVSQNPRHKITKRGQNVTFRCDPISEHNRLYWYRQTLGQGPEFLTYFQNEAQLEKSRLLSDRFSAERPKGSFSTLEIQRTEQGDSAMYLCASSLEGGTYEKLFFGSGTQLSVL.

V usage is TRBV18 and J usage is TRBJ2-6; D is unresolved. CDR1 KGHSH and CDR2 LQKENI come from the germline V gene. The germline V and J ends were trimmed by 1 base and 0 bases, with 10 bases remaining between them. This CDR3 is built from 17 residues. CDR3 coding DNA: TGTGCCAGCTCACCACGATCCAGAAGCTCTGGGGCCAACGTCCTGACTTTC. Encoded protein: CASSPRSRSSGANVLTF.

The chain recombines TRBV18 with TRBJ2-7, with 12 bases that match TRBD2. The junction had 9 bases not matched to a gene; V was cut back by 8 bases and J by 7 bases. Germline CDR1 and CDR2: KGHSH and LQKENI. The CDR3 loop spans 14 amino acids. The CDR3 region is CASRSSGRAGEQYF. Written as DNA, the CDR3 is TGTGCCAGCCGCTCTAGCGGGAGGGCTGGGGAGCAGTACTTC.

Details on this clone: Additional DNA sequences in this sample encode the identical CDR3. This chain joins TRBV19 and TRBJ2-1; D gene unclear. The CDR3 extends over 11 amino acids. Trimming removed 4 bases at V and 4 bases at J, with 2 bases between. Per germline, CDR1 LNHDA and CDR2 SQIVND (reference sequence). The DNA for the CDR3 is TGTGCCAGTAGTAGTTACAATGAGCAGTTCTTC. This translates into CASSSYNEQFF.

V and J are TRBV5-1 and TRBJ2-7, with 8 bases lining up with TRBD1. Germline-derived CDR1 and CDR2 are SGHRS and YFSETQ. V trimming: 5 bases; J trimming: 5 bases; junction bases outside the gene matches: 6. This CDR3 spans 13 amino acids. The CDR3 loop reads CASRRDRPDEQYF. DNA for the CDR3: TGCGCCAGCAGGCGGGACAGGCCAGACGAGCAGTACTTC.

The V and J genes are TRBV10-3 and TRBJ2-5, with D perhaps matching TRBD1 (6 bases). The end of the DNA is better explained by TRBJ2-7, so the J call may be wrong. Germline-derived CDR1 and CDR2 are ENHRY and SYGVKD. The CDR3 is 14 residues long. DNA of the CDR3: TGTGCCATCAGTGAGCTCGGCAGGGGCGACGAGCAGTACTTC. Protein sequence: CAISELGRGDEQYF.

Here the CDR3 DNA reads TGTGCCAGCGACAGGGAGGGCACCGGGGAGCTGTTTTTT. It translates to CASDREGTGELFF. The V and J genes are TRBV9 and TRBJ2-2; D tentatively reads TRBD1 or TRBD2 (7 bases each). Deletions cut 7 bases from V and 4 bases from J, with 11 bases between. The CDR3 loop spans 13 amino acids. Germline CDR1 is SGDLS and CDR2 is YYNGEE.

The V gene is TRBV2, the J gene TRBJ2-5, with 14 bases aligning to TRBD2. Looked up from germline, CDR1 is SNHLY and CDR2 is FYNNEI. The V segment lost 7 bases and the J segment 5 bases; nucleotides outside the gene matches: 12. The CDR3 spans 17 residues. The CDR3 spells CASTETGTSGSTETQYF. As DNA, the CDR3 is TGTGCCAGCACCGAAACCGGGACTAGCGGGAGTACGGAGACCCAGTACTTC.

V usage is TRBV7-8 and J usage is TRBJ2-7; 10 bases line up with TRBD2. CDR1 is SGHVS, CDR2 FQNEAQ, per germline. CDR3 size: 14 residues. The junction had 2 bases not matched to a gene; V was cut back by 2 bases and J by 4 bases. CDR3 bases: TGTGCCAGCAGCTTAAATAGCGGGAGGTACGAGCAGTACTTC. Its translation: CASSLNSGRYEQYF.

The chain is built from TRBV7-2 and TRBJ2-7, with 12 bases fitting TRBD2. CDR3 length: 15 amino acids. The V segment lost 3 bases and the J segment 2 bases; nucleotides outside the gene matches: 2. The germline CDR1 and CDR2 sequences are SGHTA and FQGNSA. The CDR3 here is CASSLTSGSAYEQYF. CDR3 DNA sequence: TGTGCCAGCAGCTTGACTAGCGGGAGCGCCTACGAGCAGTACTTC. The complete variable domain, with remaining parts taken from reference TRBV7-2 and TRBJ2-7, reads GAGVSQSPSNKVTEKGKDVELRCDPISGHTALYWYRQSLGQGLEFLIYFQGNSAPDKSGLPSDRFSAERTGGSVSTLTIQRTQQEDSAVYLCASSLTSGSAYEQYFGPGTRLTVT.

As to this clone: Within the sample, other DNA sequences also encode this same CDR3. The chain has TRBV15 and TRBJ2-2, with D perhaps matching TRBD2 (5 bases). This CDR3 is 13 amino acids long. The V gene lost 0 bases and the J gene lost 11 bases, with 10 bases spanning the gap. Germline V gene lookup returns CDR1 LNHNV and CDR2 YYDKDF (reference sequence). CDR3 sequence (DNA): TGTGCCACCAGCAGAGATAGGCCGGGAGAGCTGTTTTTT. Translating gives CATSRDRPGELFF. Using reference TRBV15 and TRBJ2-2 for the parts outside the CDR3, the full variable domain is DAMVIQNPRYQVTQFGKPVTLSCSQTLNHNVMYWYQQKSSQAPKLLFHYYDKDFNNEADTPDNFQSRRPNTSFCFLDIRSPGLGDTAMYLCATSRDRPGELFFGEGSRLTVL.

This chain links TRBV19 with TRBJ1-4; TRBD1 is a possible D gene (5 bases). The CDR3 totals 15 residues. Germline V gene lookup returns CDR1 LNHDA and CDR2 SQIVND (reference sequence). V was shortened by 5 bases and J by 7 bases, with 17 bases between the two germline ends. This CDR3 is CASSELKRGSEKLFF. The CDR3 DNA sequence: TGTGCCAGTAGTGAGTTGAAACGGGGCTCTGAAAAACTGTTTTTT.

J is TRBJ2-7 and V is TRBV2; a possible D gene is TRBD2 (6 bases). The V end lost 6 bases, the J end lost 12 bases, and 15 bases lay between the germline ends. CDR3 length: 11 amino acids. CDR1 and CDR2 from the germline V gene are SNHLY and FYNNEI. The CDR3 bases are TGTGCCAGCAGCGGGGAGAGGCGGGGGTACTTC. It specifies CASSGERRGYF.

This sequence joins TRBV5-1 and TRBJ1-4, with D perhaps TRBD1 (6 bases). Between the trimmed V and J ends, which lost 3 bases and 8 bases, there was a span of 14 bases. CDR3 length equals 14 residues. In germline, CDR1 is SGHRS, CDR2 YFSETQ. CDR3 in amino acids: CASSSQGLREKLFF. The DNA for the CDR3 is TGCGCCAGCAGCTCACAGGGTTTGAGAGAAAAACTGTTTTTT.